This TCR beta chain came from a study of cytomegalovirus exposure and HLA in healthy donors listed by TCRdb under 2017. Regarding the study in general: An earlier analysis of under 600 of the donors reported 250 to 300 Gb of sequence data and some 100 million unique TCR beta sequences from 150 million to 200 million T cells. An early release covering over 500 HLA-typed donors comprised 250 to 350 gigabases of sequencing data and around 86 million unique TCR sequences. Of the 300 to 400 genotyped donors, around 81% fell in the genetic ancestry cluster associated with self-reported Caucasian donors. The study aimed to test whether cataloging public T cell receptors could reveal signatures of past pathogen exposure. Using immunosequencing, the study profiled T cell repertoires from fewer than 700 subjects and related those repertoires to cytomegalovirus serostatus. A separate validation cohort of roughly 130 different subjects was used in addition to the roughly 720-subject first cohort. To predict cytomegalovirus infection status, the study combined high-throughput TCR immunosequencing, statistical association of individual TCRs with disease status, and machine learning. In a later analysis, previously published TCR beta repertoires from some 640 donors were re-analyzed and high-resolution HLA genotyping was added so that TCR occurrence patterns could be studied. In the later analysis, no new phenotypic data were used to find candidate immune exposures; instead, reliance was placed on TCR beta sequences and their occurrence across donors. In an earlier analysis of a few hundred of the donors, high-throughput TCR beta sequencing was used to judge whether each TCR beta V gene segment behaved as functional or pseudogenic. Donor age, sex, ethnicity and CMV serostatus were compiled alongside the repertoire data. A later genetic analysis used genome-wide SNP genotypes for about 65% of the roughly 670 donors, treating that subset as a discovery cohort. Every repertoire in the discovery cohort had been generated on one and the same sequencing platform. HLA typing included class I and class II loci at four-digit resolution. Typing coverage differed by locus: A, B, C, DRB1 and DQB1 were typed in about 629-640 donors, DQA1 in 522, DPA1 in around 610, and DPB1 in 472. Roughly 5 DR-DQ haplotypes were handled as single units for association and clustering, since linkage in the cohort was strong. Across roughly 420 genotyped donors of the cohort, an average of about 250,000 unique TCR beta nucleotide sequences per donor were sequenced, and 15% to 20% of those sequences were non-productive. Paper-wide results and their limitations: In vitro tests confirmed that three of the cytomegalovirus-associated TCR beta chains recognize cytomegalovirus antigens. In a later analysis, HLA-associated TCR beta chains showed more clonal expansion and lower generation probabilities than non-associated chains that were equally common. A later analysis found that TCR association rates varied across HLA loci, with DRB1 alleles showing the most associated TCRs and HLA-C alleles the fewest. The sequencing pipeline was judged likely to have produced a cluster of highly shared sequence variants as a technical artifact. A further reported finding was that TCR beta sequences accurately predicted the HLA-A and HLA-B alleles for most subjects in the first cohort. Broadly in line with IMGT annotations, most TCR beta V segments showed up in productive rearrangements about 87% or about 30% of the time in an earlier analysis of 450 to 600 of the donors. Strong co-occurrence of HLA alleles, especially DR and DQ, made assigning TCR associations to individual alleles difficult. In a later genetic analysis, a missense DCLRE1C variant was associated with V-gene and J-gene trimming of TCR beta chains, and the association was replicated in an independent cohort. Specific HLA alleles were associated with 15,000 to 20,000 TCR beta sequences at a false discovery rate of 0.05 in a later analysis. While some public TCRs were present in many individuals, most TCR sequences turned up only very rarely across donors. In both the original and validation cohorts, the classifier was reported to diagnose cytomegalovirus status with high specificity and sensitivity. CMV serostatus was the only immune exposure information available for the cohort. Because counts were too low, fewer than 20 rarely observed V segments, including chromosome 9 orphons, were excluded from the earlier analysis of 587 of the donors. A later analysis found that most CMV-associated TCR beta chains appeared HLA-restricted, with HLA associations seemingly driven largely by CMV exposure. The study listed 164 TCR beta chains as associated with cytomegalovirus. Because the 87-base-pair reads could not distinguish some IMGT-functional V segments, including TRBV6-2 and TRBV6-3, those segments were excluded. In a later analysis, several top co-occurrence clusters were reported to appear linked to parvovirus B19, influenza, CMV and Epstein-Barr virus. The authors suggested that the approach could potentially be generalized to other disease states and immunological phenotypes. HLA typing was unavailable for some donors at each locus, so association tests used only the typed subset. The presence/absence analyses assumed that sequencing depth was roughly uniform across donors, and that assumption may not be true. Compared with the roughly 720-donor mean, donors in an Asian-associated ancestry cluster had fewer N-insertions in productive TCRs, according to a later genetic analysis. Linkage disequilibrium might explain the correlated functional status among segregating V segments, but an unknown experimental factor could not be ruled out. The cohort was sequenced for TCR beta chains only, and without alpha or paired-chain data the features that could be detected were limited.

As to this clone: The specificity of this receptor is unknown. No much larger clonotype is one base removed from it; base qualities were not supplied.

Library preparation was by the immunoSEQ multiplex PCR assay. A mixture of 60 forward primers for TCR Vbeta segments and 13 reverse primers for TCR Jbeta segments was used in the multiplex PCR. The CDR3 region of rearranged TCR beta genes was amplified from genomic DNA with a multiplex PCR assay. Amplified TCR beta libraries were sequenced as 87-base-pair reads on the Illumina HiSeq System. Per the original workflow: Across the 640 or so repertoires, a later analysis counted tens of millions of unique TCR beta chains, some 11 million of which were shared by at least two donors. A nearest-neighbor algorithm error-corrected the raw reads and collapsed the reads into unique sequences, merging closely related sequences to remove PCR and sequencing errors. Alignment of CDR3 sequences to IMGT reference sequences was used to assign V, D and J gene segments. For a sequence to be retained, at least a six-nucleotide match to both a V gene segment and a J gene segment was required. Rearrangements were called productive when the CDR3 lacked stop codons and stayed in frame with V and J; all others were non-productive. Following IMGT convention, CDR3 was defined as the stretch from the second conserved V-encoded cysteine up to the conserved J-encoded phenylalanine. The earlier analysis of 500 to 600 of the donors excluded sequences that lacked an unambiguous match to a single V gene segment. An earlier analysis of several hundred of the donors called V segments functional above 56.7% productive rearrangements and segregating when the between-donor standard deviation exceeded 5%. To diagnose cytomegalovirus status from the catalog of TCR beta chain sequences, a statistical classification framework was built. In a later analysis, TCR nucleotide sequences were compared against IMGT/GENE-DB human TR gene sequences so that V and J genes could be assigned. The TCRdist pipeline was used in a later analysis to assign CDR3 sequences and most-parsimonious VDJ recombination scenarios. In a later analysis, every TCR beta chain was defined by the combination of its CDR3 amino acid sequence and its V-gene family, and reads without a unique V-gene family were dropped. In a later analysis, several hundred highly shared, low-generation-probability nucleotide sequences were removed to address suspected cross-contamination and a sequencing artifact. In a later analysis, a clonal expansion index for each public chain was calculated from normalized within-repertoire ranks of inferred template counts. Generation probabilities in a later analysis came from a VDJ recombination model fitted to out-of-frame rearrangements, and those results were checked against IGoR. Hypergeometric tests were used in a later analysis to score TCR-TCR, TCR-HLA and TCR-CMV co-occurrence, with a repertoire-size bias correction applied to the TCR pairs. In a later analysis, false discovery rates were estimated by permuting HLA or CMV assignments 20 times. In a later analysis, co-occurring TCRs were grouped using DBSCAN, with TCRdist sequence similarity added in when clustering inside HLA-allele-positive subsets. Co-occurrence clustering excluded repertoires with fewer than 30,000 or more than 120,000 public chains, plus five with anomalous nucleotide sharing. The source is immuneACCESS, and TCRdb retained only in-frame sequences with V and J called. Part of the clones is not carried over; for the studies checked, unresolved V genes explain less than half of this, and the remainder is unexplained. V and J calls and clone size are copied from that table; D and trimming were computed from the DNA. This sample gives some 150,000 clones in total; about 59% of them show up just once. The top ten constitute around 2.9% of the sample.

The cohort was made up of about 670 healthy bone marrow donors. All cohort members were sampled while nominally healthy, although unrecorded immune exposures were likely present. The donor tested CMV seronegative and was one of the 352 seronegative cohort members. Each donor provided a peripheral blood sample, and peripheral blood mononuclear cells were used for TCR beta sequencing. The Qiagen DNeasy Blood Extraction Kit was used to extract genomic DNA from the blood cell samples. Including cysteine and phenylalanine, the CDR3 has 15 amino acids. Solely the CDR3 DNA is kept, with 45 bases framed from the first base. A distance of 12 bases separates the germline ends of V and J, which lose 2 bases and 3 bases respectively. CDR1 and CDR2, per the germline V gene, are KGHSH and LQKENI.

Sequenced sample: PBMCs. The sequence was obtained from a man aged 35 to 55 in good health and CMV-seronegative. The sequence links TRBV18 to TRBJ2-3; TRBD2 is perhaps the D gene, given 5 matching bases. At the DNA level, the sequence is TGTGCCAGCTCACCAGCACCCGGGGAAACAGATACGCAGTATTTT. It encodes CASSPAPGETDTQYF.